This TCR beta chain was recovered during a study of cytomegalovirus exposure and HLA in healthy donors (dated by TCRdb to about 2017). Broadly, across the study: According to a later analysis, the 100 to 150 validation repertoires were produced on the same platform as the 666 repertoires of the first cohort. The study aimed to test whether cataloging public T cell receptors could reveal signatures of past pathogen exposure. High-throughput TCR immunosequencing, statistical association of individual TCRs with disease status, and machine learning were combined to predict cytomegalovirus infection status. In addition to the first cohort of approximately 670 subjects, a separate validation cohort of some 120 different subjects was used. The research as a whole found: According to the authors, the approach could potentially be generalized to other disease states and immunological phenotypes. The classifier was reported to diagnose cytomegalovirus status with high specificity and sensitivity in both the original and validation cohorts. All 120 or so repertoires were used to score co-occurrence in the validation cohort in a later analysis, because that analysis had no HLA typing for the cohort. Most TCR sequences were seen in very few donors, while some public TCRs were found in many individuals. In the study, approximately 160 TCR beta chains were listed as associated with cytomegalovirus. A later analysis found that TCRs clustered in the first cohort also tended to co-occur in the 120 or so validation repertoires, with 90% to 95% of cluster scores above 0. In vitro tests confirmed that a few of the cytomegalovirus-associated TCR beta chains recognize cytomegalovirus antigens.

Donors formed part of the validation cohort, which comprised about 130 subjects and was distinct from the first cohort of under 850 subjects. CDR1 SGHVS and CDR2 FQNEAQ are derived from the germline V gene. The CDR3 runs 16 residues from the cysteine to the phenylalanine. Just the 48-base CDR3 DNA is kept, in frame starting at base 1. The germline ends are 17 bases apart after V is trimmed by 5 bases and J by 0 bases. Library construction relied on the immunoSEQ multiplex PCR assay. For the original study's pipeline: To diagnose cytomegalovirus status from the catalog of TCR beta chain sequences, a statistical classification framework was built. This immuneACCESS table, as held by TCRdb, lists in-frame sequences with V and J called but not all clones. Of the missing ones, under half trace to an unresolved V gene in checked studies; the others have no known cause. From that table come the V and J calls and clone size; the DNA was used to work out D and trimming. The sample yields about 88,000 clones; 84% were counted once. The ten largest clones represent 9% to 14% of the sample.

A single count supports this clone. Its antigen target is currently unknown. Per-nucleotide qualities are absent, and no much larger clonotype sits a single base away. Sequenced sample: PBMCs. The V and J genes are TRBV7-8 and TRBJ2-7; a tentative D call is TRBD1 (6 bases match). The TCR originated in a woman aged 18-35 years in good health and CMV-seropositive. The CDR3 in this case is CASSPSDTGLSYEQYF. The DNA sequence reads TGTGCCAGCAGCCCTTCAGACACAGGGCTCTCCTACGAGCAGTACTTC.